Listed here are 19 T cell receptor beta chains from one sample, sequenced in a study of cytomegalovirus exposure and HLA in healthy donors. 13 Jbeta primers and 60 Vbeta primers were used for the PCR. This table comes from immunoSEQ multiplex PCR, and its TCRdb copy is limited to in-frame clones, with some not included. The sample carries fewer than 200,000 clones, about 81% recorded once. The sequenced sample was PBMCs. The receptors come from a girl aged 2 to 9 in good health and CMV-seropositive.

The chain employs TRBV29-1 and TRBJ2-7; a possible D gene is TRBD2 (6 bases). The V end lost 2 bases, the J end lost 3 bases, and 11 bases lay between the germline ends. The germline CDR1 and CDR2 sequences are SQVTM and ANQGSEA. This CDR3 has 13 amino acids. The CDR3 DNA is TGCAGCGTTGAAATGCAGGGAGGCTACGAGCAGTACTTC. Its translation is CSVEMQGGYEQYF.

The chain has TRBV11-2 and TRBJ1-1, with 8 bases that match TRBD1. This CDR3 has 16 residues. V shed 0 bases, J shed 0 bases, and the junction held 3 bases outside the gene matches. Per the germline V gene, CDR1 is SGHAT and CDR2 is FQNNGV. CDR3 bases: TGTGCCAGCAGCTTAGACGGGACAGGCTTGAACACTGAAGCTTTCTTT. Protein product: CASSLDGTGLNTEAFF.

This sequence joins TRBV6-1 and TRBJ1-2; D unresolved. Trimming stripped 1 base from V and 4 bases from J, with 13 bases between. This CDR3 spans 15 amino acids. CDR1 is MNHNS, CDR2 SASEGT, per germline. The CDR3 bases are TGTGCCAGCAGTGAAGGCTCAGGCTCCACCTATGGCTACACCTTC. As protein: CASSEGSGSTYGYTF.

The gene calls are TRBV6-4 and TRBJ2-3; no reliable D call. Trimming left V 8 bases short and J 5 bases short, with 8 bases between. Germline CDR1 and CDR2: MRHNA and SNTAGT. The CDR3 is 11 amino acids. The CDR3 coding sequence is TGTGCCAGCGTCGCGAAAGATACGCAGTATTTT. This encodes CASVAKDTQYF.

This chain connects TRBV29-1 to TRBJ2-1, with 14 bases matching TRBD2. The CDR3 covers 18 residues. Germline loops: CDR1 SQVTM, CDR2 ANQGSEA. J gave up 3 bases and V 5 bases, and 12 bases lay outside the gene matches. CDR3 bases: TGCAGCGTTCAAGGGACTAGCGGGAGAATTCGGAGCTACAATGAGCAGTTCTTC. Its protein product is CSVQGTSGRIRSYNEQFF.

The chain carries TRBV10-3 and TRBJ1-3, with TRBD1 matching over 7 bases. The CDR3 length is 14 residues. Looked up from germline, CDR1 is ENHRY and CDR2 is SYGVKD. With 9 bases clipped from V and 4 bases from J, the junction kept 9 bases outside the gene matches. The CDR3 is CAINNKDRGNTIYF. For the CDR3, the DNA is TGTGCCATAAATAATAAGGACAGGGGAAACACCATATATTTT.

V is TRBV5-6 and J is TRBJ2-7, with D unresolved. This CDR3 comprises 14 residues. Between the trimmed V and J ends, which lost 4 bases and 2 bases, there was a span of 13 bases. In germline, CDR1 is SGHDT, CDR2 YYEEEE. The CDR3 nucleotides are TGTGCCAGCAGCCCTGGGCTAAGGACCTACGAGCAGTACTTC. This translates into CASSPGLRTYEQYF. Full variable domain (rest looked up from reference TRBV5-6 and TRBJ2-7): DAGVTQSPTHLIKTRGQQVTLRCSPKSGHDTVSWYQQALGQGPQFIFQYYEEEERQRGNFPDRFSGHQFPNYSSELNVNALLLGDSALYLCASSPGLRTYEQYFGPGTRLTVT.

The chain recombines TRBV5-6 with TRBJ2-3; D gene uncertain. There are 11 residues in the CDR3. The germline V gene encodes CDR1 SGHDT and CDR2 YYEEEE. Here the CDR3 DNA reads TGTGCGAAGCCTAGCACAGATACGCAGTATTTT. Translation: CAKPSTDTQYF.

In DNA form, the CDR3 reads TGTGCCTGGAGTGGAGACAGAACTGGGACCCAGTACTTC. Translated: CAWSGDRTGTQYF. The chain combines TRBV30 with TRBJ2-5, with a possible D match to TRBD1 (5 bases). In germline, CDR1 is GTSNPN, CDR2 SVGIG (reference sequence). V was clipped by 1 base and J by 7 bases, with 13 bases between them. The CDR3 runs to 13 residues.

A remark on this clone: The sample has other DNA sequences that encode this CDR3 too. The chain has TRBV6-5 and TRBJ1-1, with D unresolved. V shed 0 bases and J shed 1 base, with 6 bases lying between them. CDR1 is MNHEY and CDR2 is SVGAGI in the germline V gene. This CDR3 spans 14 amino acids. This chain's CDR3 is CASSYSRGNTEAFF. The CDR3 DNA reads as TGTGCCAGCAGTTACTCGAGAGGGAACACTGAAGCTTTCTTT.

The V call is TRBV7-8, the J call TRBJ2-7; the match to TRBD1 covers 9 bases. The CDR3 is 18 amino acids. CDR1 SGHVS and CDR2 FQNEAQ come from the germline V gene. J was trimmed by 4 bases and V by 5 bases; bases with no gene match: 18. The CDR3 bases are TGTGCCAGCAGCGCGCACAGCCCCCCTCGGGACAGGGCATACGAGCAGTACTTC. Encoded protein: CASSAHSPPRDRAYEQYF. Full variable domain (outside the CDR3, taken from reference TRBV7-8 and TRBJ2-7): GAGVSQSPRYKVAKRGQDVALRCDPISGHVSLFWYQQALGQGPEFLTYFQNEAQLDKSGLPSDRFFAERPEGSVSTLKIQRTQQEDSAVYLCASSAHSPPRDRAYEQYFGPGTRLTVT.

The gene calls are TRBV19 and TRBJ2-1; 7 bases agree with TRBD2. Germline trimming cut 5 bases from V and 4 bases from J; bases unmatched to any gene: 8. CDR1 LNHDA and CDR2 SQIVND come from the germline V gene (reference sequence). This CDR3 contains 15 residues. CDR3 coding DNA: TGTGCCAGTAGTTCAAGCGGGACCGGTTACAATGAGCAGTTCTTC. Residues: CASSSSGTGYNEQFF.

The V and J genes are TRBV30 and TRBJ2-3; a weak D match, TRBD2 (6 bases). Trimming pared 4 bases from V and 6 bases from J, leaving 8 bases between. Germline CDR1 is GTSNPN and CDR2 is SVGIG (reference sequence). The CDR3 loop spans 11 amino acids. The CDR3 sequence is CAWNAGDTQYF. The CDR3 coding sequence is TGTGCCTGGAATGCGGGGGATACGCAGTATTTT.

The CDR3 nucleotides read TGTGCCAGCAGCTTAGGCCCATTCGGCGGGGATCGAGGCTACACCTTC. Translating it yields CASSLGPFGGDRGYTF. The chain links TRBV7-2 to TRBJ1-2, with D uncertain. Trimming pared 1 base from V and 8 bases from J, leaving 20 bases between. The CDR3 is 16 amino acids. Germline CDR1 is SGHTA and CDR2 is FQGNSA.

The chain carries TRBV6-6 and TRBJ1-2; 7 bases are a match to TRBD1. The CDR3 sequence is 14 residues long. V lost 4 bases and J lost 4; bases outside the gene matches: 6. Germline assignment: CDR1 MNHNY and CDR2 SVGAGI (reference sequence). The CDR3 sequence: CASSSMRQGYGYTF. The CDR3 nucleotides read TGTGCCAGCAGTTCGATGCGACAGGGCTATGGCTACACCTTC.

The genes are TRBV6-6 and TRBJ2-1, with 11 bases fitting TRBD2. This CDR3 comprises 16 residues. The V and J ends lost 6 bases and 3 bases, in that order; junction bases with no gene match: 7. Germline CDR1 and CDR2: MNHNY and SVGAGI (reference sequence). CDR3 DNA: TGTGCCAGCAGGGCGGGGACTAGCGGTTACTACAATGAGCAGTTCTTC. It specifies CASRAGTSGYYNEQFF.

This chain uses TRBV28 with TRBJ1-5; D is undetermined. The CDR3 runs to 15 residues. In germline, CDR1 is MDHEN, CDR2 SYDVKM. Trimming left V 3 bases short and J 4 bases short, with 13 bases between. CDR3 sequence reads: CASSFAGNRNQPQHF. In DNA, the CDR3 is TGTGCCAGCAGTTTTGCGGGTAATCGGAATCAGCCCCAGCATTTT.

The chain recombines TRBV14 with TRBJ1-1, with 8 bases aligning to TRBD1. Germline lookup yields CDR1 SGHDN and CDR2 FVKESK. The V and J ends lost 6 bases and 3 bases, in that order; junction bases with no gene match: 3. The CDR3 spans 13 residues. The CDR3 here is CASRQTGDTEAFF. CDR3 bases: TGTGCCAGCAGACAGACAGGGGACACTGAAGCTTTCTTT.

V and J are TRBV7-3 and TRBJ2-5; TRBD2 matches 9 bases. The V segment lost 1 base and the J segment 2 bases; nucleotides outside the gene matches: 5. CDR1 is SGHTA, CDR2 FQGTGA, per germline. This CDR3 has 16 amino acids. The CDR3 DNA reads TGTGCCAGCAGCTTAAATCCTAGCGGGACTCAAGAGACCCAGTACTTC. This gives the protein CASSLNPSGTQETQYF.